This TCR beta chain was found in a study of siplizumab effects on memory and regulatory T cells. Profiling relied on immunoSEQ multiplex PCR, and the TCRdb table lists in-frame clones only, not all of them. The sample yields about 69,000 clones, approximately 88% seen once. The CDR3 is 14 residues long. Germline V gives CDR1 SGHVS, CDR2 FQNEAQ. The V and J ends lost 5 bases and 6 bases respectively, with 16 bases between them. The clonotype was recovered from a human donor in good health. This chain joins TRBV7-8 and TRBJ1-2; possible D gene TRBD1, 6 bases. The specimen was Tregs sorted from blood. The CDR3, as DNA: TGTGCCAGCAGCCAACGACAGTGGGGGCATGGCTACACCTTC. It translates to CASSQRQWGHGYTF.